The 12 T cell receptor beta chains reported below all come from one sample, sequenced in a study of cytomegalovirus exposure and HLA in healthy donors. The PCR was carried out with 60 Vbeta primers and 13 Jbeta primers. This table comes from immunoSEQ multiplex PCR, and its TCRdb copy is limited to in-frame clones, with some not included. The sample yields about 200,000 clones, 70% to 85% seen once. Sequencing was carried out using PBMCs. The source of these receptors is a man aged 50 to 59 in good health and CMV-seronegative.

The chain couples TRBV27 to TRBJ1-2, with 12 bases lining up with TRBD1. This CDR3 region has 18 residues. V shed 5 bases and J 2 bases; nucleotides not matched to a gene: 12. Germline V gives CDR1 MNHEY, CDR2 SMNVEV (reference sequence). The CDR3 is CASSPPGTGGVMNYGYTF. Here the CDR3 DNA reads TGTGCCAGCAGTCCTCCGGGGACAGGGGGCGTTATGAACTATGGCTACACCTTC.

The chain carries TRBV2 and TRBJ1-2; 9 bases line up with TRBD1. In germline, CDR1 is SNHLY, CDR2 FYNNEI. CDR3 length: 14 amino acids. V lost 6 bases and J lost 5; bases outside the gene matches: 7. The CDR3 spells CASSGQGSGYGYTF. CDR3 DNA: TGTGCCAGCAGCGGACAGGGGTCCGGATATGGCTACACCTTC.

This clone is a singleton in its sample. CDR3 DNA sequence: TGTGCCAGCAGCTTACGGGGTCGGGCTAGCGGTCTCATAGATACGCAGTATTTT. Translation: CASSLRGRASGLIDTQYF. The rearrangement joins TRBV7-3 to TRBJ2-3; the match to TRBD2 covers 7 bases. V dropped 2 bases and J dropped 5; count of bases not matched to a gene: 16. In germline, CDR1 is SGHTA, CDR2 FQGTGA. The CDR3 is 18 residues long.

This clone was counted a few times. The rearrangement joins TRBV28 to TRBJ2-3, with 12 bases lining up with TRBD1. Germline loops: CDR1 MDHEN, CDR2 SYDVKM. V was pared by 6 bases and J by 9 bases, with 7 bases of the junction left unmatched. This CDR3 comprises 14 residues. The CDR3 loop is CASRAGQGAKTQYF. In DNA form, the CDR3 reads TGTGCCAGCAGGGCGGGACAGGGGGCAAAGACGCAGTATTTT. The whole variable domain, filled in from reference TRBV28 and TRBJ2-3, reads DVKVTQSSRYLVKRTGEKVFLECVQDMDHENMFWYRQDPGLGLRLIYFSYDVKMKEKGDIPEGYSVSREKKERFSLILESASTNQTSMYLCASRAGQGAKTQYFGPGTRLTVL.

V is TRBV27 and J is TRBJ1-3; D is ambiguous. The CDR3 contains 15 residues. Per the germline V gene, CDR1 is MNHEY and CDR2 is SMNVEV (reference sequence). With 4 bases removed from V and 0 bases from J, the gap between germline ends came to 10 bases. CDR3 bases: TGTGCCAGCAGTTCGCTGGCCTCCTCTGGAAACACCATATATTTT. Amino acids: CASSSLASSGNTIYF.

This rearrangement joins TRBV27 to TRBJ1-1; TRBD1 agrees at 8 bases. Germline trimming cut 7 bases from V and 6 bases from J; bases unmatched to any gene: 10. The CDR3 totals 14 residues. Per germline, CDR1 MNHEY and CDR2 SMNVEV (reference sequence). The CDR3 loop reads CASKRDRGTPEAFF. CDR3 DNA: TGTGCCAGCAAACGTGACAGGGGTACGCCTGAAGCTTTCTTT.

In DNA, the CDR3 is TGCAGCGCCGCCGGGACAGGGGGCATCAACACTGAAGCTTTCTTT. Translating it yields CSAAGTGGINTEAFF. The chain recombines TRBV29-1 with TRBJ1-1; 12 nucleotides agree with TRBD1. Germline-derived CDR1 and CDR2 are SQVTM and ANQGSEA. The V segment lost 7 bases and the J segment 2 bases; nucleotides outside the gene matches: 8. This CDR3 contains 15 residues.

This clone was counted at least ten times. This sequence joins TRBV10-3 and TRBJ1-5; D gene ambiguous. Between the trimmed V and J ends, which lost 5 bases and 4 bases, there was a span of 12 bases. Germline CDR1 is ENHRY and CDR2 is SYGVKD. The CDR3 runs 14 residues. CDR3: CAISLDGKNQPQHF. The CDR3 DNA is TGTGCCATCAGTCTAGACGGTAAAAATCAGCCCCAGCATTTT.

In its sample, this clone was seen a few times. The V and J genes are TRBV14 and TRBJ1-1; D unclear. CDR1 and CDR2 (germline): SGHDN, FVKESK. Trimming removed 0 bases at V and 4 bases at J, with 6 bases between. The CDR3 runs 13 residues. Written as DNA, the CDR3 is TGTGCCAGCAGCCAAGAACAAAGCACTGAAGCTTTCTTT. Encoded protein: CASSQEQSTEAFF.

V gene TRBV27 combines with J gene TRBJ2-1; TRBD1 agrees at 7 bases. The V segment lost 7 bases and the J segment 4 bases; nucleotides outside the gene matches: 7. The CDR3 length is 14 residues. The germline V gene has CDR1 MNHEY and CDR2 SMNVEV (reference sequence). CDR3 sequence reads: CASKGATSYNEQFF. The CDR3 bases are TGTGCCAGCAAGGGGGCAACTTCTTACAATGAGCAGTTCTTC.

V gene TRBV7-6 combines with J gene TRBJ2-1, with 10 bases lining up with TRBD2. The CDR3 contains 16 residues. Germline V lookup: CDR1 SGHVS, CDR2 FNYEAQ. With V trimmed by 3 bases and J by 5 bases, 7 bases remained unmatched. For the CDR3, the DNA is TGTGCCAGCAGCTTCCTCCAGCGGGAGGGGGACAATGAGCAGTTCTTC. The encoded protein is CASSFLQREGDNEQFF.

CDR3: CASSNGLGANVLTF. CDR3 DNA sequence: TGTGCCAGCAGCAACGGTCTGGGGGCCAACGTCCTGACTTTC. The J gene is TRBJ2-6, the V gene TRBV2; D is unresolved. The CDR3 has 14 amino acids. V lost 6 bases and J 4 bases, leaving 10 bases between the germline ends. Germline V gene lookup returns CDR1 SNHLY and CDR2 FYNNEI. The full variable domain, rest sourced from reference TRBV2 and TRBJ2-6, is EPEVTQTPSHQVTQMGQEVILRCVPISNHLYFYWYRQILGQKVEFLVSFYNNEISEKSEIFDDQFSVERPDGSNFTLKIRSTKLEDSAMYFCASSNGLGANVLTFGAGSRLTVL.